These 7 T cell receptor beta chains originate from one sample sequenced in a study of OX40 agonist ivuxolimab in advanced cancers. The table came from immunoSEQ multiplex PCR; TCRdb's copy has only in-frame clones and leaves some out. The sample has 55,000 to 80,000 clones; roughly 90% are singletons. This specimen was CD4+ or CD8+ T cells sorted from blood, taken in a trial of the OX40 agonist ivuxolimab. These TCRs come from an adult with an advanced solid tumor such as melanoma, head and neck, liver or kidney cancer.

The gene calls are TRBV18 and TRBJ2-3; D is possibly TRBD1 (6 bases). This CDR3 contains 16 residues. The V and J ends lost 2 bases and 0 bases respectively, with 12 bases between them. Germline V gene data show CDR1 as KGHSH and CDR2 as LQKENI. The CDR3 reads CASSPSGHSSTDTQYF. The CDR3 DNA reads TGTGCCAGCTCACCATCGGGACACTCGAGCACAGATACGCAGTATTTT.

The chain carries TRBV6-1 and TRBJ2-1; TRBD2 matches 11 bases. Germline V gene lookup returns CDR1 MNHNS and CDR2 SASEGT. This CDR3 spans 15 amino acids. The trim removed 5 bases at V and 3 bases at J, leaving 3 bases unmatched. The CDR3 DNA sequence: TGTGCCAGCAGTACCGGGACTAGCGGCTACAATGAGCAGTTCTTC. This gives the protein CASSTGTSGYNEQFF.

This chain links TRBV12-2 with TRBJ2-2; the DNA was not used to check the table's D call, TRBD2. TRBV12-2 is a pseudogene. This CDR3 region has 17 residues. CDR3 sequence (DNA): TGTGCAAGTCGCTTAGTCGGTGGGACTGATTATACCGGGGAGCTGTTTTTT. Protein sequence: CASRLVGGTDYTGELFF.

This clone appeared once. V gene TRBV10-3 combines with J gene TRBJ1-5; D possibly corresponds to TRBD1 (5 bases). V gave up 8 bases and J gave up 4 bases, with 18 bases separating them. The CDR3 extends over 15 amino acids. Looked up from germline, CDR1 is ENHRY and CDR2 is SYGVKD. This chain's CDR3 is CAIAEGSDWNQPQHF. The CDR3 DNA follows: TGTGCCATCGCGGAGGGGTCGGATTGGAATCAGCCCCAGCATTTT.

This chain connects TRBV28 to TRBJ1-1, with 8 bases fitting TRBD1. The germline V gene has CDR1 MDHEN and CDR2 SYDVKM. The V and J ends lost 6 bases and 11 bases, in that order; junction bases with no gene match: 14. This CDR3 spans 14 amino acids. CDR3 protein: CASRPGTGGLRAFF. The DNA of the CDR3 is TGTGCCAGCAGACCCGGAACAGGGGGGTTGAGGGCTTTCTTT.

The chain employs TRBV30 and TRBJ1-2; D perhaps matches TRBD1 (5 bases). Per germline, CDR1 GTSNPN and CDR2 SVGIG (reference sequence). Trimming removed 0 bases at V and 8 bases at J, with 19 bases between. The CDR3 totals 15 residues. The CDR3 nucleotides are TGTGCCTGGAGTGTAATGGGGACGGCCCCTTCGGGCTACACCTTC. Translating it yields CAWSVMGTAPSGYTF.

The chain recombines TRBV6-1 with TRBJ2-1; D is perhaps TRBD1 (6 bases). Trimming took 7 bases from V and 3 from J, leaving 13 bases between them. Per the germline V gene, CDR1 is MNHNS and CDR2 is SASEGT. This CDR3 has 14 residues. The CDR3 protein is CASISRGGYNEQFF. CDR3 in DNA: TGTGCCAGCATTAGCAGGGGCGGCTACAATGAGCAGTTCTTC.